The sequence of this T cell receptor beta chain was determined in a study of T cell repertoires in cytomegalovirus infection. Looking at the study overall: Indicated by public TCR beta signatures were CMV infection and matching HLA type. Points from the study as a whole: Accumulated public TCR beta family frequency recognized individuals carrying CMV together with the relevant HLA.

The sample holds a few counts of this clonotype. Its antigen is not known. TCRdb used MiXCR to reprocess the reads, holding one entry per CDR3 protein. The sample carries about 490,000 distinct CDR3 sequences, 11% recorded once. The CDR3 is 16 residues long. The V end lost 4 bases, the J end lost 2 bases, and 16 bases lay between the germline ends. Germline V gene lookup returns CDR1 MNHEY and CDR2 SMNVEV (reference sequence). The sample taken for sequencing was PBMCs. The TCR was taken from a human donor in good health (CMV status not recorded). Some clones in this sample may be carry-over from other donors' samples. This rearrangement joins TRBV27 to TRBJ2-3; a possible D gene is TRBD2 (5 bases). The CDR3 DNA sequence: TGTGCCAGCAGTTCAGGTCAGGCGGGTTTCACAGATACGCAGTATTTT. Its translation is CASSSGQAGFTDTQYF.